This T cell receptor beta chain was identified during a study of blood T cell repertoires in COVID-19. Looking at the study overall: Both acute and convalescent COVID-19 samples were obtained from the United States, Italy and Spain. T cells, B-cell-depleted T cells, or PBMCs supplied cDNA or gDNA.

Trimming cost V 8 bases and J 4 bases; bases outside gene matches: 8. This CDR3 comprises 15 residues. Germline CDR1 is MDHEN and CDR2 is SYDVKM. Study processing details: Reference gene primer amplification yielded estimated nucleated cell counts. Some clones are missing from TCRdb's copy, which holds only in-frame ones; the method was immunoSEQ multiplex PCR. That table supplies the V and J calls and clone size; D and trimming were determined from the DNA. The sample lists roughly 57,000 clones, around 79% occurring once. The sequenced material came from peripheral blood. This clonotype was sampled from a man aged 70 or older with active or convalescent COVID-19. This chain uses TRBV28 with TRBJ1-3, with TRBD1 identical over 10 bases. The CDR3 DNA reads as TGTGCCAGCGGGGGACAGGGGATCAGCGGAAACACCATATATTTT. Its translation: CASGGQGISGNTIYF.